The next 9 T cell receptor beta chains were all read from a single sample in a study of OX40 agonist ivuxolimab in advanced cancers. The method was immunoSEQ multiplex PCR; TCRdb's version includes in-frame clones alone and lacks a portion of them. The sample shows about 19,000 clones, approximately 87% of them seen only once. Sequences were derived from CD4+ or CD8+ T cells sorted from blood, sampled in a trial of the OX40 agonist ivuxolimab. The receptors here all came from an adult with an advanced solid tumor such as melanoma, head and neck, liver or kidney cancer.

The chain recombines TRBV7-9 with TRBJ1-4; D uncertain. V gave up 2 bases and J gave up 5 bases, with 15 bases separating them. Germline V gene sequence: CDR1 SEHNR, CDR2 FQNEAQ (reference sequence). The CDR3 consists of 16 residues. CDR3 bases: TGTGCCAGCAGCTTAAATCCAAATGGTTTGAATGAAAAACTGTTTTTT. Protein product: CASSLNPNGLNEKLFF. Full variable domain (remainder filled in from reference TRBV7-9 and TRBJ1-4): DTGVSQNPRHKITKRGQNVTFRCDPISEHNRLYWYRQTLGQGPEFLTYFQNEAQLEKSRLLSDRFSAERPKGSFSTLEIQRTEQGDSAMYLCASSLNPNGLNEKLFFGSGTQLSVL.

The V and J genes are TRBV7-2 and TRBJ1-5, with D unclear. The CDR3 covers 17 residues. The ends were cut back, 2 bases at V and 0 bases at J, with 14 bases in the middle. Per germline, CDR1 SGHTA and CDR2 FQGNSA. CDR3 sequence (DNA): TGTGCCAGCAGCTTATGGGTGGGTAAAAATAGCAATCAGCCCCAGCATTTT. Its translation is CASSLWVGKNSNQPQHF.

Written as DNA, the CDR3 is TGTGCCAGCAGCCGGGACACAGATACGCAGTATTTT. Its translation: CASSRDTDTQYF. The chain couples TRBV5-6 to TRBJ2-3, with D possibly matching TRBD2 (5 bases). V gave up 4 bases and J gave up 2 bases, with 5 bases separating them. CDR3 length: 12 amino acids. Germline assignment: CDR1 SGHDT and CDR2 YYEEEE.

This clone was observed a single time. J is TRBJ1-2 and V is TRBV7-2; tentatively, D is TRBD1 (6 bases). The CDR3 spans 13 residues. Germline V lookup: CDR1 SGHTA, CDR2 FQGNSA. Trimming pared 5 bases from V and 4 bases from J, leaving 11 bases between. CDR3 sequence reads: CASSGGQSYGYTF. In nucleotides, the CDR3 is TGTGCCAGCAGCGGCGGACAGTCCTATGGCTACACCTTC.

Note on this clone: One junction end disagrees with the germline gene, perhaps due to a read error. The rearrangement uses TRBV19 and TRBJ1-5, with D possibly matching TRBD1 (5 bases). The CDR3 contains 16 residues. CDR1 is LNHDA and CDR2 is SQIVND in the germline V gene (reference sequence). CDR3 residues: CASRIGTLKYNQPQHF. DNA for the CDR3: TGTGCCAGTAGAATAGGGACCTTAAAGTACAATCAGCCCCAGCATTTT.

J is TRBJ2-2 and V is TRBV2, with 8 bases matching TRBD1. Germline CDR1 and CDR2: SNHLY and FYNNEI. The CDR3 covers 14 residues. V was pared by 8 bases and J by 1 base, with 3 bases of the junction left unmatched. The CDR3 region has the DNA TGTGCCAGCTACGGGACAGGGAACACCGGGGAGCTGTTTTTT. This translates into CASYGTGNTGELFF.

This clone appeared once. This chain connects TRBV7-6 to TRBJ2-1, with 16 positions matching TRBD2. This CDR3 has 18 residues. Germline V gives CDR1 SGHVS, CDR2 FNYEAQ. Trimming cost V 1 base and J 7 bases; bases outside gene matches: 7. The CDR3 sequence is CASSLVGGTSGRENEQFF. Here the CDR3 DNA reads TGTGCCAGCAGCTTAGTTGGGGGGACTAGCGGGAGGGAGAATGAGCAGTTCTTC.

The chain links TRBV9 to TRBJ2-7, with a possible D match to TRBD1 (5 bases). Germline V gene data show CDR1 as SGDLS and CDR2 as YYNGEE. The CDR3 covers 14 residues. Trimming cost V 0 bases and J 2 bases, with 9 bases left between them. The CDR3, as DNA: TGTGCCAGCAGCGTAGGTGTACAGGCCTACGAGCAGTACTTC. As protein: CASSVGVQAYEQYF.

This chain links TRBV6-6 with TRBJ1-1; 7 nucleotides align to TRBD1. The CDR3 is made up of 12 amino acids. The junction had 5 bases not matched to a gene; V was cut back by 6 bases and J by 7 bases. Looked up from germline, CDR1 is MNHNY and CDR2 is SVGAGI (reference sequence). In DNA, the CDR3 is TGTGCCAGCAGGAAGGGACAGAGTGAAGCTTTCTTT. The encoded protein is CASRKGQSEAFF.